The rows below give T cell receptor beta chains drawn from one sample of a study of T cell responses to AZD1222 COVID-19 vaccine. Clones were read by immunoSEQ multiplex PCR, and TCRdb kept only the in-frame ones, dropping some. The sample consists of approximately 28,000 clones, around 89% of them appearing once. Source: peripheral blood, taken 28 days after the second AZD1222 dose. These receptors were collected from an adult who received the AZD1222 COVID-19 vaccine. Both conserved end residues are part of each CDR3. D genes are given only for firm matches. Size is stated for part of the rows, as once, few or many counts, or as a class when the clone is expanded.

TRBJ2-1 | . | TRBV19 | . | TGTGCCAGTAGTATAGACCGGGGCTCCTACAATGAGCAGTTCTTC | CASSIDRGSYNEQFF
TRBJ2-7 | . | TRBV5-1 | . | TGCGCCAGCAGCTTGGATGTGCCGTCAACCTACGAGCAGTACTTC | CASSLDVPSTYEQYF
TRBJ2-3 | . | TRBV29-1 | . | TGCAGCGTTGAAGACTTGTGGGACATCGTCCGAGGCACAGATACGCAGTATTTT | CSVEDLWDIVRGTDTQYF
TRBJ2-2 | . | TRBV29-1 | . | TGCAGCGTTGAAGGGAGTCAGGGTGGAGGTACCGGGGAGCTGTTTTTT | CSVEGSQGGGTGELFF
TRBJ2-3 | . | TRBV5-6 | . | TGTGCCAGCAGCTTGGGTAGAGGGAATTTTGATACGCAGTATTTT | CASSLGRGNFDTQYF
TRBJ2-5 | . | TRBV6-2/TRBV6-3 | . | TGTGCCAGCAGTTCACGGACCGGGACAATCAGGTCCCAGTACTTC | CASSSRTGTIRSQYF
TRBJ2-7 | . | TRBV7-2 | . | TGTGCCAGCAGCTTAGAAGGGACGGGAGCCTACGAGCAGTACTTC | CASSLEGTGAYEQYF
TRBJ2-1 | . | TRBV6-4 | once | TGTGCCAGCAGTGAAAGGGGGCTAGCGGACTACAATGAGCAGTTCTTC | CASSERGLADYNEQFF
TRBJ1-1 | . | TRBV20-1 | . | TGCAGTGTGGCTGGGGACCGTAGCTTT | CSVAGDRSF
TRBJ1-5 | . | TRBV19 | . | TGTGCCAGTAGTATAGATCAAGGAAACAATCAGCCCCAGCATTTT | CASSIDQGNNQPQHF
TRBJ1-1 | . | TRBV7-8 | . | TGTGCCAGCAGCTTAGAAATCTCTGGTGCTTTCTTT | CASSLEISGAFF
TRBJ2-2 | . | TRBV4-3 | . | TGCGCCAGCAGCCAAGATCCCCGCCGCGGGGGCGCGGGGACCGGGGAGCTGTTTTTT | CASSQDPRRGGAGTGELFF
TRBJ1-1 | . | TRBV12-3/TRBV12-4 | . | TGTGCCAGCACCAAGGGACGGGCTGAAGCTTTCTTT | CASTKGRAEAFF
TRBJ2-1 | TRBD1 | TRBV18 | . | TGTGCCAGCTCACCATGGGACAGTCGGAGAGATGAGCAGTTCTTC | CASSPWDSRRDEQFF
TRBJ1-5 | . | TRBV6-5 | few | TGTGCCAGCAGTTACACCAGACCCAATTTGGGGCAGCCCCAGCATTTT | CASSYTRPNLGQPQHF
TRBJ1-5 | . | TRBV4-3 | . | TGCGCCAGCAGCCAGGACATGAATAGCAATCAGCCCCAGCATTTT | CASSQDMNSNQPQHF
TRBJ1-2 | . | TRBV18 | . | TGTGCCAGCTCACCACCGGGGTACTATGGCTACACCTTC | CASSPPGYYGYTF